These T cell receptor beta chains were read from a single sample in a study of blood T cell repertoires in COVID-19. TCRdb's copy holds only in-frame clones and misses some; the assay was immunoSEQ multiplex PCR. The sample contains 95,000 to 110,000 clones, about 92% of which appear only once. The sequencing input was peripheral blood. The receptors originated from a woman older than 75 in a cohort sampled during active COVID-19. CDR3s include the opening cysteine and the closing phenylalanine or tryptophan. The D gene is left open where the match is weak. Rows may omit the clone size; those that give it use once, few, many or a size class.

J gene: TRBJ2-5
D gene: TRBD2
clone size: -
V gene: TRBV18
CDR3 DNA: TGTGCCAGCTCTCCGGGGGGGGAAGAGACCCAGTACTTC
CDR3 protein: CASSPGGEETQYF

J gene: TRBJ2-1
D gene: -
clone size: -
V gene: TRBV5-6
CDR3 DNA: TGTGCCAGCAGCTGGGGCATTATCGGGAATGAGCAGTTCTTC
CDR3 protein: CASSWGIIGNEQFF

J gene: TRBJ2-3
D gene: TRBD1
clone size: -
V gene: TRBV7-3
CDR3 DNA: TGTGCCAGCAGCGTCCCCGGGACAGGGTATCATACAGATACGCAGTATTTT
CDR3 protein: CASSVPGTGYHTDTQYF

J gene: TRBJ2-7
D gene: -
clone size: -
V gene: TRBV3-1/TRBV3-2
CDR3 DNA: TGTGCCAGCAGCCGATACTCGGACAATCCATCCTACGAGCAGTACTTC
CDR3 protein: CASSRYSDNPSYEQYF

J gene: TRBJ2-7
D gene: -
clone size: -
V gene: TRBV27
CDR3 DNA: TGTGCCAGCAGTTCTTATCTATCCTACGAGCAGTACTTC
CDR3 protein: CASSSYLSYEQYF

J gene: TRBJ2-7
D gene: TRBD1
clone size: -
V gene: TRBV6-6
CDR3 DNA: TGTGCCAGCAGTGACCGAGGACAGGGTTGGGCCGAGCAGTACTTC
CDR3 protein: CASSDRGQGWAEQYF

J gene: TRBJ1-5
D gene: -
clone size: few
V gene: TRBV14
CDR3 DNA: TGTGCCAGCACCCGTGAGGCGAGTTATCAGCCCCAGCATTTT
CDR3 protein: CASTREASYQPQHF

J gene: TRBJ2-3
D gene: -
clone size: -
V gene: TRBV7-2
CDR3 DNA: TGTGCCAGCAGCTTAGTAGGTACGGGGAGCACAGATACGCAGTATTTT
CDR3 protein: CASSLVGTGSTDTQYF

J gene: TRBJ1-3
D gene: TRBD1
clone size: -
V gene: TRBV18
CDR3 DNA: TGTGCCAGCTCACCACTAAGAGAGACAGGGGACTTAGAATCTGGAAACACCATATATTTT
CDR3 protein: CASSPLRETGDLESGNTIYF

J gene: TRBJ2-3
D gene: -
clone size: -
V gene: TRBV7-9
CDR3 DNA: TGTGCCAGCGACCCCCACGGAGACACAGATACGCAGTATTTT
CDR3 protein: CASDPHGDTDTQYF

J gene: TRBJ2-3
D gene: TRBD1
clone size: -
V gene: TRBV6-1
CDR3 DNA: TGTGCCAGCAGTGACAGGCCAGGGGGTTCAGATACGCAGTATTTT
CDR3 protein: CASSDRPGGSDTQYF

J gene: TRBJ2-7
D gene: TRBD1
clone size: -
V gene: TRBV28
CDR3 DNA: TGTGCCAGCACCCCCCGCCCGGACAGGCAAAAAAAAGGGCAGTACTTC
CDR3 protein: CASTPRPDRQKKGQYF

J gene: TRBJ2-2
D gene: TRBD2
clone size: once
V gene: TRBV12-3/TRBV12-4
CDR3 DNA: TGTGCCAGCAGTTCTCGCGGGGGAGGGGAGCTGTTTTTT
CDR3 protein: CASSSRGGGELFF

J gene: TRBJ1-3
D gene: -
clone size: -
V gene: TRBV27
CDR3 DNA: TGTGCCAGCAGTTCGGTGTTCGGGGACTTGAGAGGAAACACCATATATTTT
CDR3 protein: CASSSVFGDLRGNTIYF

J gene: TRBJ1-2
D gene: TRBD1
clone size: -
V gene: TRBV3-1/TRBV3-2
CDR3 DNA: TGTGCCAGTGGTGACAGGGGAACTAACTATGGCTACACCTTC
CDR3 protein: CASGDRGTNYGYTF

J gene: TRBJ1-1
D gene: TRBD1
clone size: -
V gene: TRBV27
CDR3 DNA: TGTGCCAGCAGACAAACAGGGGGCACTGAAGCTTTCTTT
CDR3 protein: CASRQTGGTEAFF

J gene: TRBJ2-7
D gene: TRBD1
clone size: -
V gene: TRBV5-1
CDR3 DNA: TGCGCCAGCAGCTTCAAGGGGGCGGACGAGCAGTACTTC
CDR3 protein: CASSFKGADEQYF

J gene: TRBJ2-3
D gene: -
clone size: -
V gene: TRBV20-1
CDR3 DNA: TGCACCCCCGGGGGTACGCAGTATTTT
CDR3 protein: CTPGGTQYF

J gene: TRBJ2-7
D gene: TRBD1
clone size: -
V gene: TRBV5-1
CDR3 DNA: TGCGCCAGCAGCTTGGACCAGGGGGCGGTCTCCTACGAGCAGTACTTC
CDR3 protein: CASSLDQGAVSYEQYF

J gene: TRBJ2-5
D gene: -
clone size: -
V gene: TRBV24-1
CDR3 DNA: TGTGCCACCAGTGACCGGACAGCGCAAGAGACCCAGTACTTC
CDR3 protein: CATSDRTAQETQYF

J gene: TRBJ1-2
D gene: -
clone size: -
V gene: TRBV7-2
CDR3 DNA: TGTGCCAGCAGCTTAGGACGGGGGGCGTCATATGGCTACACCTTC
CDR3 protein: CASSLGRGASYGYTF

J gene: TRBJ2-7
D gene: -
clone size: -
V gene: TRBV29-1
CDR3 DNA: TGCAGCGTCCTCATGAGGGGGGGAGTCTACGAGCAGTACTTC
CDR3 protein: CSVLMRGGVYEQYF

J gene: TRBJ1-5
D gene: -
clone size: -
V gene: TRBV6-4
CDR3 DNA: TGTGCCAGCAGTCCGGAGTATAGCAATCAGCCCCAGCATTTT
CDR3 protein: CASSPEYSNQPQHF

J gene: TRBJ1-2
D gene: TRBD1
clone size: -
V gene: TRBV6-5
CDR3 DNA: TGTGCCAGCACCGACACTGGACAGGGTGGAGGCTACACCTTC
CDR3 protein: CASTDTGQGGGYTF

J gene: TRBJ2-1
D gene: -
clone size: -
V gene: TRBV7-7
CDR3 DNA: TGTGCTAGCAGCTTCCAGGCAGGGTCGGCGGATGAGCAGTTCTTC
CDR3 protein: CASSFQAGSADEQFF

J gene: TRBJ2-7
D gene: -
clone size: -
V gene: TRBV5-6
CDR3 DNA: TGTGCCAGCAGCCAAGCGGTCCTTTACACCTACGAGCAGTACTTC
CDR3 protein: CASSQAVLYTYEQYF

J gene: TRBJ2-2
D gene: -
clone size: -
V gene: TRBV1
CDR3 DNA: TGCACCAGCAGCCCCAACCCCGGGACTAGCGGGGGAGACACCGGGGAGCTGTTTTTT
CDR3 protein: CTSSPNPGTSGGDTGELFF

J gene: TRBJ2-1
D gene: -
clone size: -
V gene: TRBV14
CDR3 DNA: TGTGCCAGCAGCCCTTCGACTGGTGGGCAGTTCTTC
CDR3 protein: CASSPSTGGQFF

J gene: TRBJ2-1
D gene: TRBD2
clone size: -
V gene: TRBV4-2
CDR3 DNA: TGTGCCAGCAGCCAAGAAATCCTAGCGGGGGAATTCTACAATGAGCAGTTCTTC
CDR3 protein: CASSQEILAGEFYNEQFF

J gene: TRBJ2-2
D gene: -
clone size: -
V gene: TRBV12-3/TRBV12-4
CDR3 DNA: TGTGCCAGCACTTTATCGGCCGGGGAGCTGTTTTTT
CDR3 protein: CASTLSAGELFF

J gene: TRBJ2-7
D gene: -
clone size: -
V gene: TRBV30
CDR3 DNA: TGTGCCTGGAGTCCTCAGGGGTCTCAGCAGTACTTC
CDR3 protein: CAWSPQGSQQYF

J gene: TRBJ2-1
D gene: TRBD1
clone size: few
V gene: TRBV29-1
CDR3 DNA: TGCAGCGTGACCCCCTCTTTGATTCGGACAGGGTCCTACAATGAGCAGTTCTTC
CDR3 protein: CSVTPSLIRTGSYNEQFF

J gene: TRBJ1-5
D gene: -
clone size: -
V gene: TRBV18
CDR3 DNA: TGTGCCAGCTCACCGGAGGGGTATAGCAATCAGCCCCAGCATTTT
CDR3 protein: CASSPEGYSNQPQHF

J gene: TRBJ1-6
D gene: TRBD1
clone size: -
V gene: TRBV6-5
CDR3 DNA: TGTGCCAGCAGTTTTGGACAGGGAGGGTCACCCCTCCACTTT
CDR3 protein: CASSFGQGGSPLHF

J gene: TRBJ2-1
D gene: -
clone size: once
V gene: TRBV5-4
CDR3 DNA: TGTGCCAGCAGCAATGGGGGGGCGAGCAATGAGCAGTTCTTC
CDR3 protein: CASSNGGASNEQFF

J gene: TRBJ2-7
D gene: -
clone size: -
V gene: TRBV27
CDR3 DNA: TGTGCCAGCAAAGACTCCCACGAGCAGTACTTC
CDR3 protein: CASKDSHEQYF